A single sample gave rise to the 32 T cell receptor beta chains below, sequenced in a study of shared clonotypes between healthy human individuals. Repertoires were generated with immunoSEQ multiplex PCR, while TCRdb's copy carries only in-frame clones and drops some. The data contain 600,000 to 750,000 clones, approximately 72% of them singletons. Sequencing input: memory CD4+ T cells sorted from blood. Subset meaning: CD45RA-negative fraction. The receptors shown here come from a woman in her twenties or thirties in good health.

This chain links TRBV19 with TRBJ2-3; either TRBD1 or TRBD2 may fit D (6 bases each). Trimming took off 1 base at V and 6 bases at J, with 11 bases between the two ends. The CDR3 spans 14 residues. The germline V gene has CDR1 LNHDA and CDR2 SQIVND (reference sequence). CDR3 sequence (DNA): TGTGCCAGTAGTATAGCGGGGGCGTGGGATACGCAGTATTTT. It specifies CASSIAGAWDTQYF.

The rearrangement joins TRBV19 to TRBJ1-1, with D perhaps matching TRBD1 (5 bases). The CDR3 contains 15 residues. The germline gives CDR1 LNHDA, CDR2 SQIVND (reference sequence). V lost 7 bases, J lost 1 base, and 16 bases lay in between. The chain's CDR3 is CASTNGGFGNTEAFF. In DNA form, the CDR3 reads TGTGCCAGTACCAATGGGGGGTTCGGGAACACTGAAGCTTTCTTT. Full variable domain (outside the CDR3, taken from reference TRBV19 and TRBJ1-1): DGGITQSPKYLFRKEGQNVTLSCEQNLNHDAMYWYRQDPGQGLRLIYYSQIVNDFQKGDIAEGYSVSREKKESFPLTVTSAQKNPTAFYLCASTNGGFGNTEAFFGQGTRLTVV.

The chain links TRBV6-5 to TRBJ1-4; 7 bases align to TRBD1. CDR1 is MNHEY and CDR2 is SVGAGI in the germline V gene. The trim removed 5 bases at V and 8 bases at J, leaving 8 bases unmatched. The CDR3 contains 14 residues. The DNA of the CDR3 is TGTGCCAGCAGTGCCAGGGGGACGGGAGAAAAACTGTTTTTT. It is translated as CASSARGTGEKLFF.

This clone was counted between two and nine times. The chain joins TRBV2 to TRBJ1-4; 8 bases are a match to TRBD1. Germline V lookup: CDR1 SNHLY, CDR2 FYNNEI. The CDR3 is 17 amino acids. The junction had 16 bases not matched to a gene; V was cut back by 6 bases and J by 7 bases. The CDR3 sequence is CASRLGQGIGSGEKLFF. The CDR3 nucleotides read TGTGCCAGCAGACTTGGACAGGGCATAGGTAGCGGTGAAAAACTGTTTTTT.

This clone has just one count. The CDR3: CASSPGDRGGYGYTF. The DNA of the CDR3 is TGTGCCAGCAGTCCCGGGGACAGGGGGGGCTATGGCTACACCTTC. The gene calls are TRBV28 and TRBJ1-2; 11 nucleotides match TRBD1. This CDR3 comprises 15 residues. Germline V lookup: CDR1 MDHEN, CDR2 SYDVKM. V gave up 5 bases and J gave up 4 bases; unmatched junction bases: 6.

The chain recombines TRBV27 with TRBJ1-4; 9 bases align to TRBD1. With 4 bases clipped from V and 5 bases from J, the junction kept 5 bases outside the gene matches. The CDR3 has 15 amino acids. Germline values: CDR1 MNHEY, CDR2 SMNVEV (reference sequence). The CDR3 reads CASSSYRGPNEKLFF. CDR3 nucleotide sequence: TGTGCCAGCAGTTCGTACAGGGGGCCGAATGAAAAACTGTTTTTT.

The chain employs TRBV5-5 and TRBJ2-7, with 8 positions matching TRBD2. This CDR3 contains 16 residues. After removal of 4 bases from V and 2 bases from J, the junction contained 11 bases not matched to a gene. Germline CDR1 SGHKS, CDR2 YYEKEE (reference sequence). CDR3 nucleotide sequence: TGTGCCAGCAGCCCCCGGGGGGGGGAATGGACCTACGAGCAGTACTTC. Amino acids: CASSPRGGEWTYEQYF.

This clone was found once. V and J are TRBV18 and TRBJ2-2, with D perhaps assigned TRBD1 or TRBD2 (6 bases each). V lost 2 bases and J 6 bases, leaving 16 bases between the germline ends. The CDR3 has 16 residues. Germline lookup yields CDR1 KGHSH and CDR2 LQKENI. Written as DNA, the CDR3 is TGTGCCAGCTCACCAAGGGGGGACCCGCTCTCCGGGGAGCTGTTTTTT. The encoded protein is CASSPRGDPLSGELFF.

The gene calls are TRBV5-1 and TRBJ2-2; 7 nucleotides align to TRBD2. Germline V lookup: CDR1 SGHRS, CDR2 YFSETQ. V shed 4 bases, J shed 1 base, and the junction held 7 bases outside the gene matches. The CDR3 consists of 16 residues. CDR3 nucleotides: TGCGCCAGCAGCACCCCGGGACTAATGAACACCGGGGAGCTGTTTTTT. Its protein product is CASSTPGLMNTGELFF.

The chain joins TRBV6-1 to TRBJ2-2; D is possibly TRBD1 (6 bases). This CDR3 spans 15 amino acids. Trimming cost V 6 bases and J 7 bases, with 18 bases left between them. Germline lookup yields CDR1 MNHNS and CDR2 SASEGT. CDR3 sequence: CASRQGIQVNGELFF. The CDR3 coding sequence is TGTGCCAGCAGGCAGGGGATTCAAGTTAACGGGGAGCTGTTTTTT.

The chain recombines TRBV29-1 with TRBJ1-3, with 7 positions matching TRBD1. V lost 6 bases and J lost 0; bases outside the gene matches: 5. The germline V gene has CDR1 SQVTM and CDR2 ANQGSEA. The CDR3 is 14 amino acids. The CDR3, as DNA: TGCAGCGTCCGACAGGGCAGCTCTGGAAACACCATATATTTT. The encoded protein is CSVRQGSSGNTIYF.

The rearrangement uses TRBV7-2 and TRBJ2-3; D is unclear. Trimming took 4 bases from V and 0 from J, leaving 14 bases between them. The CDR3 has 16 amino acids. Germline lookup yields CDR1 SGHTA and CDR2 FQGNSA. The CDR3 region is CASSSRWASSTDTQYF. DNA for the CDR3: TGTGCCAGCAGCTCCCGGTGGGCCTCTAGCACAGATACGCAGTATTTT.

This clone was seen repeatedly, ten times or more. J is TRBJ2-7 and V is TRBV28; D unclear. In germline, CDR1 is MDHEN, CDR2 SYDVKM. The V end was cut by 4 bases, the J end by 6 bases, with 10 bases between. The CDR3 loop spans 12 amino acids. In nucleotides, the CDR3 is TGTGCCAGCAGTTCCCCGTGGGGCGAGCAGTACTTC. Its translation is CASSSPWGEQYF. The full variable domain, with the rest looked up from reference TRBV28 and TRBJ2-7, is DVKVTQSSRYLVKRTGEKVFLECVQDMDHENMFWYRQDPGLGLRLIYFSYDVKMKEKGDIPEGYSVSREKKERFSLILESASTNQTSMYLCASSSPWGEQYFGPGTRLTVT.

The rearrangement joins TRBV19 to TRBJ2-1; 10 positions agree with TRBD2. V was pared by 10 bases and J by 0 bases, with 6 bases of the junction left unmatched. Germline CDR1 and CDR2: LNHDA and SQIVND (reference sequence). This CDR3 comprises 15 residues. This CDR3 reads CATQLAGGSYNEQFF. CDR3 in DNA: TGTGCCACTCAGTTAGCGGGAGGCTCCTACAATGAGCAGTTCTTC.

The V gene is TRBV6-1, the J gene TRBJ1-3, with D uncertain. The V gene's germline CDR1 is MNHNS and CDR2 SASEGT. The CDR3 runs 14 residues. The V gene lost 7 bases and the J gene lost 7 bases, with 17 bases spanning the gap. CDR3 nucleotide sequence: TGTGCCAGCATTCCGACCGGGCGGTCGAACACCATATATTTT. It translates to CASIPTGRSNTIYF.

For the CDR3, the DNA is TGCGCCAGCAGCCAACCAGCCGGGTCGACTTGGGGCTACACCTTC. Its protein is CASSQPAGSTWGYTF. The chain employs TRBV4-1 and TRBJ1-2, with D uncertain. The length of the CDR3 is 15 residues. Germline CDR1 is MGHRA and CDR2 is YSYEKL. The V end lost 2 bases, the J end lost 8 bases, and 18 bases lay between the germline ends.

The CDR3 region is CASSSRGPEWRSSTDTQYF. CDR3 in DNA: TGTGCCAGCAGCTCCCGGGGACCGGAGTGGCGGAGTAGCACAGATACGCAGTATTTT. V usage is TRBV13 and J usage is TRBJ2-3; D tentatively fits TRBD1 or TRBD2 (5 bases each). This CDR3 has 19 residues. The germline gives CDR1 PRHDT, CDR2 FYEKMQ (reference sequence). Trimming took off 4 bases at V and 0 bases at J, with 23 bases between the two ends. The full variable domain, in which reference TRBV13 and TRBJ2-3 provide the parts outside the CDR3, is AAGVIQSPRHLIKEKRETATLKCYPIPRHDTVYWYQQGPGQDPQFLISFYEKMQSDKGSIPDRFSAQQFSDYHSELNMSSLELGDSALYFCASSSRGPEWRSSTDTQYFGPGTRLTVL.

The chain joins TRBV30 to TRBJ2-7; no definite D call. Trimming removed 0 bases from V and 4 bases from J, with 7 bases in between. The CDR3 spans 12 residues. In germline, CDR1 is GTSNPN, CDR2 SVGIG (reference sequence). The CDR3, as DNA: TGTGCCTGGAGTGTAATGGGTTACGAGCAGTACTTC. Translating it yields CAWSVMGYEQYF.

Worth noting for this clone: Within the sample, other DNA sequences also encode this same CDR3. The chain combines TRBV5-1 with TRBJ2-2; D call uncertain. Germline-derived CDR1 and CDR2 are SGHRS and YFSETQ. V was cut by 0 bases and J by 0 bases, with 3 bases left in between. The CDR3 loop spans 14 amino acids. The CDR3 region has the DNA TGCGCCAGCAGCTTGGAGGCGAACACCGGGGAGCTGTTTTTT. It encodes CASSLEANTGELFF.

This clone showed up just once. This chain links TRBV5-1 with TRBJ2-1; 7 nucleotides align to TRBD2. The CDR3 totals 18 residues. Per germline, CDR1 SGHRS and CDR2 YFSETQ. Trimming at V came to 4 bases and at J to 9 bases, leaving 22 bases not matched to a gene. CDR3 protein: CASSRTGSVAAGRVEQFF. The CDR3, as DNA: TGCGCCAGCAGCCGGACCGGGTCTGTAGCGGCAGGGAGGGTTGAGCAGTTCTTC.

This clone was seen just once. The chain joins TRBV5-1 to TRBJ2-1; no clear D. This CDR3 comprises 14 residues. Trimming shortened V by 2 bases and J by 6 bases, and 12 bases separated the two germline ends. Germline lookup yields CDR1 SGHRS and CDR2 YFSETQ. The CDR3 nucleotides read TGCGCCAGCAGCTTATCATCCACCACCAATGAGCAGTTCTTC. It specifies CASSLSSTTNEQFF.

The chain is built from TRBV5-1 and TRBJ2-7; 8 nucleotides match TRBD1. The germline gives CDR1 SGHRS, CDR2 YFSETQ. CDR3 length equals 14 residues. V dropped 1 base and J dropped 7; count of bases not matched to a gene: 7. The CDR3: CASSLSGGSLEQYF. CDR3 nucleotides: TGCGCCAGCAGCTTGTCAGGGGGCTCCCTAGAGCAGTACTTC.

The rearrangement uses TRBV2 and TRBJ2-5, with TRBD1 identical over 7 bases. The germline V gene encodes CDR1 SNHLY and CDR2 FYNNEI. The CDR3 consists of 15 residues. J lost 3 bases, V lost 7 bases, and 11 bases had no gene match. The CDR3 here is CASNKRTGREETQYF. CDR3 coding DNA: TGTGCCAGCAATAAAAGGACAGGACGAGAAGAGACCCAGTACTTC.

On this clone itself: Within the sample, other DNA sequences also encode this same CDR3. The CDR3 nucleotides read TGCGCCAGCAGCTCGGGGACGGACGGAAACACCATATATTTT. Residues: CASSSGTDGNTIYF. The V and J genes are TRBV5-1 and TRBJ1-3; D might be TRBD1 (5 bases). The CDR3 is 14 amino acids. Per the germline V gene, CDR1 is SGHRS and CDR2 is YFSETQ. The V gene lost 3 bases and the J gene lost 4 bases, with 11 bases spanning the gap.

The chain has TRBV28 and TRBJ1-2; 8 bases fit TRBD1. The V gene end was trimmed by 2 bases and the J gene end by 0 bases; junction bases not matched to a gene: 11. CDR1 is MDHEN and CDR2 is SYDVKM in the germline V gene. The CDR3 contains 18 residues. In nucleotides, the CDR3 is TGTGCCAGCAGTTTAGGTCAGGGGGCACCAGGGACTAACTATGGCTACACCTTC. It specifies CASSLGQGAPGTNYGYTF.

V and J are TRBV7-9 and TRBJ2-5; no definite D call. Germline V gives CDR1 SEHNR, CDR2 FQNEAQ (reference sequence). V was trimmed by 2 bases and J by 2 bases, leaving 12 bases between them. The CDR3 loop spans 15 amino acids. The CDR3, as DNA: TGTGCCAGCAGCTTAAACTCTCCCTTGCAAGAGACCCAGTACTTC. It encodes CASSLNSPLQETQYF.

The rearrangement links TRBV2 to TRBJ1-2, with D possibly being TRBD1 (5 bases). Trimming took 9 bases from V and 2 from J, leaving 13 bases between them. CDR3 size: 13 residues. CDR1 and CDR2 from the germline V gene are SNHLY and FYNNEI. CDR3 amino acids: CASKFEGNYGYTF. As DNA, the CDR3 is TGTGCCAGTAAATTTGAGGGGAACTATGGCTACACCTTC.

This chain uses TRBV12-5 with TRBJ1-2; D uncertain. The CDR3 spans 15 residues. The V end lost 0 bases, the J end lost 5 bases, and 13 bases lay between the germline ends. The germline CDR1 and CDR2 sequences are LGHNT and FRNRAP. CDR3 protein: CASGLVRGLKYGYTF. CDR3 in DNA: TGTGCTAGTGGTTTGGTACGAGGACTGAAATATGGCTACACCTTC.

This chain connects TRBV30 to TRBJ2-1; tentatively, D is TRBD1 or TRBD2 (5 bases each). V gave up 5 bases and J gave up 9 bases, with 14 bases separating them. The CDR3 length is 12 residues. Germline assignment: CDR1 GTSNPN and CDR2 SVGIG (reference sequence). CDR3: CAWGRWGSEQFF. CDR3 coding DNA: TGTGCCTGGGGCCGGTGGGGGTCTGAGCAGTTCTTC. Using reference TRBV30 and TRBJ2-1 for the parts outside the CDR3, the full variable domain is SQTIHQWPATLVQPVGSPLSLECTVEGTSNPNLYWYRQAAGRGLQLLFYSVGIGQISSEVPQNLSASRPQDRQFILSSKKLLLSDSGFYLCAWGRWGSEQFFGPGTRLTVL.

This chain connects TRBV7-6 to TRBJ2-1; D gene uncertain. The CDR3 runs to 15 residues. V gave up 6 bases and J gave up 4 bases, with 16 bases separating them. Germline CDR1 and CDR2: SGHVS and FNYEAQ. The CDR3 region has the DNA TGTGCCAGCAGTTCAACTCCCGGGCCTTACAATGAGCAGTTCTTC. Its protein is CASSSTPGPYNEQFF.

This clone was observed a single time. The chain's CDR3 is CASTKARGEKLFF. CDR3 nucleotides: TGTGCCAGTACCAAGGCCCGGGGTGAAAAACTGTTTTTT. The chain recombines TRBV19 with TRBJ1-4, with unresolved D. Germline V lookup: CDR1 LNHDA, CDR2 SQIVND (reference sequence). The CDR3 length is 13 residues. Trimming shortened V by 7 bases and J by 7 bases, and 13 bases separated the two germline ends.

The rearrangement joins TRBV29-1 to TRBJ1-5; TRBD1 agrees at 7 bases. Germline loops: CDR1 SQVTM, CDR2 ANQGSEA. Unmatched junction bases numbered 5, after V lost 5 bases and J lost 4 bases. CDR3 length equals 13 residues. The CDR3, as DNA: TGCAGCGTTAGGGGGGGACAGAATCAGCCCCAGCATTTT. Protein product: CSVRGGQNQPQHF.